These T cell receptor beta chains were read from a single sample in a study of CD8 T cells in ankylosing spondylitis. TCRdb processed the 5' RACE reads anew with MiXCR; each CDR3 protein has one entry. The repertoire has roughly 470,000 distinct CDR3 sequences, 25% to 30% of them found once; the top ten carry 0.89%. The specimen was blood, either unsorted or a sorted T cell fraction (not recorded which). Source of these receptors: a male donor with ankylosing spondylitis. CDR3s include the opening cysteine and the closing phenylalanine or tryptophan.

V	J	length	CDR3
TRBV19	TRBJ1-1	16	CASYKTGPVMNTEAFF
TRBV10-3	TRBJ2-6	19	CATPGQGATNLSGANVLTF
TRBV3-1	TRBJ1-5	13	CASSQDPEQPQHF
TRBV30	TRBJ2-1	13	CAWSERELDEQFF
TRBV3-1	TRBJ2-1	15	CASSQDRDNYNEQFF
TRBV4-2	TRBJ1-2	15	CASSDRALANYGYTF
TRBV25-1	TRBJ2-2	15	CASSVQDGRAGELFF
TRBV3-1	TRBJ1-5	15	CASSQRTGVGQPQHF
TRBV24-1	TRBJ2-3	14	CATSRGRQADTQYF
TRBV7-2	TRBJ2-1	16	CASSLAGIAGEYEQFF
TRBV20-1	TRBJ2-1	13	CSASGFLYNEQFF
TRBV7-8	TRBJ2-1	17	CASSLVEAYRAYNEQFF
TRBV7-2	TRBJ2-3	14	CASTLGRGLDTQYF
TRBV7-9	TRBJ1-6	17	CASSLAFLGSDNSPLHF